This is a list of T cell receptor beta chains from one sample in a study of blood T cell repertoires in COVID-19. The repertoire was sequenced with immunoSEQ multiplex PCR; TCRdb's copy has only in-frame clones and lacks some. The profile shows about 120,000 clones, around 84% of them singletons. Specimen: PBMCs or T cells enriched from blood (not recorded which). Every receptor here comes from a woman in her twenties or thirties who had recovered from COVID-19. CDR3s include the opening cysteine and the closing phenylalanine or tryptophan. Each record gives: clone size, V gene, J gene, D gene, CDR3 protein, CDR3 DNA. A D gene is named only where the DNA matches it firmly. Part of the rows lack a size; the others show once, few, many or a class for expanded clones.

.	TRBV7-9	TRBJ2-7	TRBD1	CASSRTGHDYEQYF	TGTGCCAGCAGCCGGACAGGGCACGACTACGAGCAGTACTTC
.	TRBV2	TRBJ1-2	TRBD1	CASSADRENGYTF	TGTGCCAGCAGCGCCGACAGGGAAAATGGCTACACCTTC
.	TRBV30	TRBJ1-3	.	CACLLAGSGNTIYF	TGTGCCTGCTTGCTAGCGGGCTCTGGAAACACCATATATTTT
.	TRBV7-9	TRBJ2-7	.	CASSPKVPVGYEQYF	TGTGCCAGCAGTCCAAAGGTCCCGGTCGGGTACGAGCAGTACTTC
.	TRBV9	TRBJ2-7	.	CASTPGLANYEQYF	TGTGCCAGCACCCCAGGCCTAGCGAACTACGAGCAGTACTTC
.	TRBV5-6	TRBJ1-5	TRBD1	CASSLSGGRQPQHF	TGTGCCAGCAGCTTATCAGGGGGCCGACAGCCCCAGCATTTT
.	TRBV18	TRBJ2-5	.	CASSPRGRGTETQYF	TGTGCCAGCTCACCAAGGGGGCGAGGGACTGAGACCCAGTACTTC
.	TRBV20-1	TRBJ2-7	.	CSASGPTGSTYEQYF	TGCAGTGCTAGTGGGCCAACAGGGTCTACCTACGAGCAGTACTTC
.	TRBV6-2/TRBV6-3	TRBJ1-1	.	CASSYLSTEAFF	TGTGCCAGCAGTTATTTGAGCACTGAAGCTTTCTTT
.	TRBV28	TRBJ1-5	TRBD1	CASIDRAPWSQHF	TGTGCCAGCATCGACAGGGCCCCCTGGTCCCAGCATTTT
.	TRBV28	TRBJ2-7	.	CASSTGIYEQYF	TGTGCCAGCAGTACGGGGATTTACGAGCAGTACTTC
.	TRBV15	TRBJ2-7	.	CATSRPGAYEQYF	TGTGCCACCAGCAGACCCGGGGCCTACGAGCAGTACTTC
.	TRBV18	TRBJ1-1	.	CASSPRGATANTEAFF	TGTGCCAGCTCACCTCGCGGGGCGACAGCGAACACTGAAGCTTTCTTT
.	TRBV7-9	TRBJ1-6	.	CASSLIVNRDIISPLHF	TGTGCCAGCAGCTTAATTGTAAACAGGGATATTATTTCACCCCTCCACTTT
.	TRBV4-3	TRBJ2-1	TRBD2	CASSPGTSGRGDEQFF	TGCGCCAGCAGCCCGGGGACTAGCGGGAGGGGTGATGAGCAGTTCTTC
.	TRBV4-3	TRBJ2-2	TRBD2	CASSLNPGLGNTGELFF	TGCGCCAGCAGCCTTAACCCGGGACTAGGGAACACCGGGGAGCTGTTTTTT
.	TRBV28	TRBJ1-1	TRBD1	CASSSGDSPAREAFF	TGTGCCAGCAGTTCCGGGGACAGCCCGGCGAGGGAAGCTTTCTTT
.	TRBV12-3/TRBV12-4	TRBJ2-7	TRBD2	CASSRGVSYEQYF	TGTGCCAGCAGTCGGGGGGTTTCCTACGAGCAGTACTTC
.	TRBV2	TRBJ1-2	.	CASSDAGWLTF	TGTGCCAGCAGTGATGCGGGGTGGCTCACCTTC
.	TRBV20-1	TRBJ2-5	.	CSANRGGTQYF	TGCAGTGCAAACAGGGGGGGGACCCAGTACTTC
.	TRBV12-2	TRBJ2-7	.	CASRPRSGGSSYEQYF	TGTGCAAGTCGCCCACGCTCTGGCGGGAGTTCTTACGAGCAGTACTTC
.	TRBV7-9	TRBJ2-4	.	CASSLSYGAIAKNIQYF	TGTGCCAGCAGCTTAAGCTATGGAGCCATAGCCAAAAACATTCAGTACTTC
.	TRBV28	TRBJ1-2	.	CASSLPLREAGIGYGYTF	TGTGCCAGCAGCCTCCCCCTCAGGGAAGCCGGTATTGGCTATGGCTACACCTTC
once	TRBV20-1	TRBJ1-5	.	CSASVRAGQPQHF	TGCAGTGCTAGTGTCCGGGCAGGGCAGCCCCAGCATTTT
few	TRBV21-1	TRBJ2-7	.	CASTTGQGCHEQYF	TGTGCCAGCACCACGGGACAGGGGTGCCACGAGCAGTACTTC
once	TRBV7-2	TRBJ1-2	TRBD1	CASSSGQEDYGYTF	TGTGCCAGCAGCTCGGGACAGGAGGACTATGGCTACACCTTC
few	TRBV4-3	TRBJ2-1	TRBD2	CASSPGLAADLYNEQFF	TGCGCCAGCAGTCCCGGACTAGCGGCCGACTTATACAATGAGCAGTTCTTC
.	TRBV30	TRBJ1-1	.	CAWSVGGLAEAFF	TGTGCCTGGAGTGTAGGGGGTTTGGCTGAAGCTTTCTTT
.	TRBV9	TRBJ1-1	.	CASSVGGETEAFF	TGTGCCAGCAGCGTAGGGGGAGAGACTGAAGCTTTCTTT
.	TRBV18	TRBJ1-4	TRBD1	CASSRQGGNEKLFF	TGTGCCAGCTCACGACAGGGCGGTAATGAAAAACTGTTTTTT
.	TRBV24-1	TRBJ2-1	.	CATSDRGASGYNEQFF	TGTGCCACCAGTGATCGGGGGGCTAGCGGATACAATGAGCAGTTCTTC
.	TRBV7-9	TRBJ1-3	TRBD1	CASSRDRGTGNTIYF	TGTGCCAGCAGCCGCGACAGGGGCACTGGAAACACCATATATTTT
.	TRBV20-1	TRBJ2-5	.	CSAQRKAQYF	TGCAGTGCTCAGAGGAAGGCCCAGTACTTC
few	TRBV27	TRBJ2-1	.	CASTRLVYNEQFF	TGTGCCAGCACCAGACTCGTTTACAATGAGCAGTTCTTC
.	TRBV7-2	TRBJ2-7	TRBD2	CASSRDYTYEQYF	TGTGCCAGCAGCCGGGACTATACCTACGAGCAGTACTTC
.	TRBV6-5	TRBJ2-1	.	CASSTDQGGVEQFF	TGTGCCAGCAGTACCGACCAAGGGGGGGTTGAGCAGTTCTTC
.	TRBV4-3	TRBJ2-3	.	CASSLGGAAADTQYF	TGCGCCAGCAGCCTAGGGGGGGCGGCGGCAGATACGCAGTATTTT
.	TRBV5-3	TRBJ1-5	.	CARSRTVNQPQHF	TGTGCCAGAAGCCGGACAGTCAATCAGCCCCAGCATTTT
.	TRBV10-3	TRBJ2-7	TRBD1	CAINSGGDSYEQYF	TGTGCCATCAATTCAGGGGGCGATTCCTACGAGCAGTACTTC
.	TRBV2	TRBJ2-5	TRBD1	CASIRQGVQETQYF	TGTGCCAGCATCCGGCAGGGGGTACAAGAGACCCAGTACTTC
.	TRBV29-1	TRBJ2-2	TRBD2	CSVESASGGTGELFF	TGCAGCGTTGAATCGGCTAGCGGGGGTACCGGGGAGCTGTTTTTT
.	TRBV4-3	TRBJ1-4	.	CASSQDVGGNNEKLFF	TGCGCCAGCAGCCAAGATGTTGGGGGCAATAATGAAAAACTGTTTTTT
.	TRBV19	TRBJ1-4	TRBD1	CASSSTGATNEKLFF	TGTGCCAGTAGTTCTACAGGGGCAACTAATGAAAAACTGTTTTTT
.	TRBV27	TRBJ2-1	TRBD2	CASSLRGSKGNEQFF	TGTGCCAGCAGTTTACGCGGGAGCAAGGGCAATGAGCAGTTCTTC
.	TRBV6-5	TRBJ1-1	TRBD1	CASIGTGFEAFF	TGTGCCAGCATCGGGACAGGCTTTGAAGCTTTCTTT
.	TRBV6-5	TRBJ2-2	TRBD1	CASSQPGQLTGELFF	TGTGCCAGCAGTCAGCCGGGACAGCTCACCGGGGAGCTGTTTTTT
.	TRBV5-4	TRBJ2-7	TRBD2	CASSLIASGKAQYF	TGTGCCAGCAGCTTGATAGCTAGCGGGAAGGCGCAGTACTTC
.	TRBV28	TRBJ1-5	.	CASSLALNQPQHF	TGTGCCAGCAGTTTAGCCCTAAATCAGCCCCAGCATTTT
.	TRBV7-8	TRBJ1-5	TRBD1	CASSRDRDQPQHF	TGTGCCAGCAGTAGGGACAGGGATCAGCCCCAGCATTTT
.	TRBV18	TRBJ1-4	.	CASSYRATNEKLFF	TGTGCCAGCTCATACAGGGCAACTAATGAAAAACTGTTTTTT
few	TRBV19	TRBJ2-7	.	CASSIAGYEQYF	TGTGCCAGTAGTATAGCCGGCTACGAGCAGTACTTC
.	TRBV24-1	TRBJ2-1	.	CATSDLRAGRLNEQFF	TGTGCCACCAGTGACCTCCGGGCGGGCCGTCTTAATGAGCAGTTCTTC
.	TRBV7-2	TRBJ2-3	TRBD2	CASLLAGTRTDTQYF	TGTGCCAGCCTTCTAGCGGGAACCCGCACAGATACGCAGTATTTT
once	TRBV28	TRBJ2-1	.	CASSFVNNEQFF	TGTGCCAGCAGTTTTGTCAACAATGAGCAGTTCTTC
.	TRBV4-2	TRBJ2-7	.	CASSQGRDKRDF	TGTGCCAGCAGCCAAGGCCGGGACAAAAGGGACTTC
few	TRBV5-4	TRBJ2-2	TRBD1	CASSPPGQGATGELFF	TGTGCCAGCAGCCCGCCGGGACAGGGGGCCACCGGGGAGCTGTTTTTT
once	TRBV12-3/TRBV12-4	TRBJ2-2	.	CASSFRGTGELFF	TGTGCCAGCAGTTTCCGGGGAACCGGGGAGCTGTTTTTT
.	TRBV11-3	TRBJ2-1	TRBD1	CASSRTGGYSNEQFF	TGTGCCAGCAGCCGTACAGGGGGCTACAGCAATGAGCAGTTCTTC
.	TRBV28	TRBJ1-3	.	CASKTEDRNTIYF	TGTGCCAGCAAGACTGAGGATAGAAACACCATATATTTT
.	TRBV9	TRBJ2-1	TRBD2	CASSVDPGGIYEQFF	TGTGCCAGCAGCGTAGATCCGGGAGGAATTTATGAGCAGTTCTTC